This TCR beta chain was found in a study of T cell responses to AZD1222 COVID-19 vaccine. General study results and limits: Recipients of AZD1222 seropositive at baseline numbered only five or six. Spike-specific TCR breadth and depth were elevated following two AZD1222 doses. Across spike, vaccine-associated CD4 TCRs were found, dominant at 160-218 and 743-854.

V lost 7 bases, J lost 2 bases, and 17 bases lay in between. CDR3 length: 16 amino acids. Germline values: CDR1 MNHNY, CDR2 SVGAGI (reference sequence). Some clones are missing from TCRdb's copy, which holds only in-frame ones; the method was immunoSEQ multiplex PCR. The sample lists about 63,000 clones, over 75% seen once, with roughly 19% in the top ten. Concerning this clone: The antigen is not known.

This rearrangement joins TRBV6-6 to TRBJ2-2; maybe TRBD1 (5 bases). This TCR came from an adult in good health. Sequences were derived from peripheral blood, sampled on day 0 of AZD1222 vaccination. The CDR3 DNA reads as TGTGCCAGCACCTCGAAGGGGAATTCTAACACCGGGGAGCTGTTTTTT. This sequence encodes CASTSKGNSNTGELFF.